This T cell receptor (beta chain) was observed in a study of T-cell reconstitution after alpha-beta-depleted transplantation in children. Regarding the study as a whole: Diversity of TCRbeta at day 60 was high in some patients, arising from surviving recipient T cells and thymic progenitors. Expanded clones from the graft, numbering several hundred, reportedly supplied alpha-beta T cells about two months after transplant. T-cell numbers and diversity, one year after transplant, stemmed largely from T cells that were newly produced.

Many counts were recorded for this clonotype. Its target is not known. During its preparation, the TCRbeta library received unique molecular identifiers. TCRdb reprocessed the PCR reads via MiXCR and lists one record per CDR3 protein. In the table there are around 500,000 distinct CDR3 sequences, more than 20% of which are singletons. Germline CDR1 is SGHRS and CDR2 is YFSETQ. V was cut by 2 bases and J by 8 bases, with 17 bases left in between. The CDR3 is made up of 14 amino acids. The chain joins TRBV5-1 to TRBJ2-7; possible D gene TRBD2, 6 bases. Sample: PBMCs, mostly from graft donor cells, taken 360 days after TCRalphabeta/CD19-depleted stem cell transplant. The source is a boy less than two years old who had a stem cell transplant for acute myeloid leukemia, so the T cells may come from the graft donor. CDR3 in DNA: TGCGCCAGCAGCTTTACCCGGGACTCGAACCAGCAGTACGTC. This encodes CASSFTRDSNQQYV.